This T cell receptor (beta chain) was identified in a study of blood T cell repertoires in COVID-19 (dated by TCRdb to 2018 to 2020). Context from the whole study: Samples from collaborators originated in the United States, Italy and Spain and spanned both the acute and convalescent phases of COVID-19. Deeply sampled blood TCRbeta repertoires from subjects exposed to, actively infected with, or recovered from COVID-19 were included in the dataset. The repertoires were released in a freely available public database intended as a resource for research on the immune response to SARS-CoV-2. The prospective study material was composed of cDNA or gDNA derived from T cells, B-cell-depleted T cells, or PBMCs. Where HLA class I and class II types were available, the types were taken from metadata supplied by the sample provider, not from assay-based typing. The samples were drawn from the first 160 participants of the ongoing ImmuneRACE study and from roughly 1,300 subjects provided by 6 global collaborators. Nearly every sample came with metadata listing a de-identified subject ID, COVID-19 status, age in years and sex. Overall study outcomes, separate from this receptor: Clinical and demographic metadata were provided uncurated, with the amount varying by source and participant.

Collaborating institutions collected whole blood in K2EDTA tubes following their own protocols. For TCRbeta analysis, collaborators shipped samples in one of three forms: frozen whole blood, isolated PBMCs, or DNA extracted from either of those sample types. About this clone: Its antigen remains undetermined. Base qualities were left out, and no much larger clone turns up one base away.

TCRbeta CDR3 regions were amplified from genomic DNA by means of the immunoSEQ Assay, a bias-controlled multiplex PCR. Concerning the study's data processing: The number of nucleated cells in each sample was estimated from the amplification of reference gene primers within the assay. To quantify the absolute abundance of each unique TCRbeta CDR3 rearrangement, sequence reads were collapsed and filtered. For each sample, productive Simpson clonality was calculated as the square root of Simpson's diversity index across productive rearrangements. Here the immuneACCESS table is served through TCRdb, limited to in-frame sequences with V and J called. Missing clones are a known gap in these copies; in checked studies unresolved V genes cover under half, and the rest lacks a known reason. V, J and clone size are those of that table, while D and trimming were read from the DNA. The sample table records more than 60,000 clones; 90% of these occur just once. The ten largest clones take up 15% to 20% of the sample.

The CDR3 numbers 13 residues from cysteine through phenylalanine. The retained sequence is limited to the CDR3, 39 bases, with the frame set at the first base. V and J lose 5 bases and 3 bases, and a span of 10 bases separates them. The germline V gene (reference sequence) supplies CDR1 SGHNT and CDR2 YYREEE. The sequenced material came from peripheral blood. The rearranged segments are TRBV5-4 and TRBJ2-3; a weak D assignment points to TRBD1 (6 bases agree). The receptor comes from a woman older than 75 with active or convalescent COVID-19. The CDR3 corresponds to CASRAGVTDTQYF. In nucleotides, the sequence is TGTGCCAGCAGGGCAGGGGTTACAGATACGCAGTATTTT.